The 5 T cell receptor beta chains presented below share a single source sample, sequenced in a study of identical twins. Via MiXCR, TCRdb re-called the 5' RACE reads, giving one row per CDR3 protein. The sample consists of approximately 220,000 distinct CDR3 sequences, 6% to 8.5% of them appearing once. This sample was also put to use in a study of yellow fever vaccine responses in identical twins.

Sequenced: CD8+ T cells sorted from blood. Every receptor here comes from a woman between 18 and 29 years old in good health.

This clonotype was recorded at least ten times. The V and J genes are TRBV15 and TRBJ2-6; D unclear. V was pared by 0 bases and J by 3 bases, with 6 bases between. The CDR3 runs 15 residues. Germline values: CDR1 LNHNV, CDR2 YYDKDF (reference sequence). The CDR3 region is CATSRDGGGANVLTF. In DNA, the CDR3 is TGTGCCACCAGCAGAGATGGTGGTGGGGCCAACGTCCTGACTTTC.

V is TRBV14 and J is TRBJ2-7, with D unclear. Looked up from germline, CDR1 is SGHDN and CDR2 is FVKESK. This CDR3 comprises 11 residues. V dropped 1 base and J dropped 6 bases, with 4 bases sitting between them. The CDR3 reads CASSQGLEQYV. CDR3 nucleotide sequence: TGTGCCAGCAGCCAAGGGCTCGAGCAGTACGTC.

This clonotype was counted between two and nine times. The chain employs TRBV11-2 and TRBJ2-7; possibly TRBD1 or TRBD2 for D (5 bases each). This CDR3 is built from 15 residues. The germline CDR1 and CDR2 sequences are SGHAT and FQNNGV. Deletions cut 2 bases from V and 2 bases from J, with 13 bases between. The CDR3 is CASSLSQGETYEQYF. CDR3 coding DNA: TGTGCCAGCAGCTTAAGTCAGGGAGAAACCTACGAGCAGTACTTC.

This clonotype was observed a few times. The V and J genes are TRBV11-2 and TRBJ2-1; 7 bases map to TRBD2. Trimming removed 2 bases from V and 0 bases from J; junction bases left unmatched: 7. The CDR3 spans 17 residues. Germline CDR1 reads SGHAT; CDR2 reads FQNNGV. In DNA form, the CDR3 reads TGTGCCAGCAGCTTAAATCGGGGGGTGAGCTCCTACAATGAGCAGTTCTTC. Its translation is CASSLNRGVSSYNEQFF.

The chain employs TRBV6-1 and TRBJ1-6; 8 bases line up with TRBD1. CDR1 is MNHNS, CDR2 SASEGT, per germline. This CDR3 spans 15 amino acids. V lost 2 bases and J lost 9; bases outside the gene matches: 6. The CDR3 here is CASSEPDRVGSPLHF. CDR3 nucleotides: TGTGCCAGCAGTGAACCGGACAGGGTCGGTTCACCCCTCCACTTT.